A selection of T cell receptor beta chains follows, all from one sample in a study of blood T cell repertoires in COVID-19. This table comes from immunoSEQ multiplex PCR, and its TCRdb copy is limited to in-frame clones, with some not included. Of over 70,000 clones detected, approximately 90% appear once; the ten largest clones hold about 7%. The source material was peripheral blood. The receptors derive from a woman of 80 years or more with acute or convalescent COVID-19. Both conserved end residues are part of each CDR3. A D gene is named only where the DNA matches it firmly. Size values are once, few and many counts, or a class for expanded clones, and some rows have none.

CDR3aa,CDR3nt,d_gene,j_gene,abundance,v_gene
CASRDRGGNEQFF,TGTGCCAGCAGGGACAGGGGGGGAAATGAGCAGTTCTTC,TRBD1,TRBJ2-1,.,TRBV2
CASSLRDTGHEQYF,TGTGCCAGCAGCCTCCGGGACACTGGACACGAGCAGTACTTC,.,TRBJ2-7,.,TRBV7-9
CASRQQGQGTEAFF,TGCGCCAGCAGACAGCAGGGACAGGGTACTGAAGCTTTCTTT,TRBD1,TRBJ1-1,once,TRBV5-1
CASSGQGVGEQYF,TGTGCCAGCTCAGGACAGGGAGTTGGCGAGCAGTACTTC,TRBD1,TRBJ2-7,.,TRBV2
CASSQASGSHYEQYF,TGTGCCAGCAGCCAGGCTAGCGGGTCCCACTACGAGCAGTACTTC,TRBD2,TRBJ2-7,.,TRBV4-2
CASSSDGTGRGYTF,TGCGCCAGCAGCTCGGACGGGACAGGGCGTGGCTACACCTTC,TRBD1,TRBJ1-2,.,TRBV5-1
CASSPPEWNEQFF,TGTGCCAGCAGCCCCCCCGAGTGGAATGAGCAGTTCTTC,.,TRBJ2-1,.,TRBV9
CAISPTGQNTGELFF,TGTGCCATCAGCCCGACAGGACAAAACACCGGGGAGCTGTTTTTT,.,TRBJ2-2,.,TRBV10-3
CASSYGTSYEQYF,TGTGCCAGCAGTTACGGGACATCATACGAGCAGTACTTC,.,TRBJ2-7,.,TRBV6-6
CASSPNRVGNYGYTF,TGTGCCAGTAGTCCGAACAGGGTGGGGAACTATGGCTACACCTTC,.,TRBJ1-2,.,TRBV19
CASREEGRNYGYTF,TGTGCCAGTAGGGAGGAGGGGAGGAACTATGGCTACACCTTC,.,TRBJ1-2,.,TRBV19
CASSGDRGLGNTEAFF,TGCGCCAGCAGCGGGGACAGGGGGCTCGGGAACACTGAAGCTTTCTTT,TRBD1,TRBJ1-1,.,TRBV5-1
CASSLAAQGHQPQHF,TGTGCCAGCAGTTTAGCCGCTCAGGGGCATCAGCCCCAGCATTTT,.,TRBJ1-5,.,TRBV27
CASSTRQGPQETQYF,TGTGCCAGCAGCACCCGACAGGGACCCCAAGAGACCCAGTACTTC,TRBD1,TRBJ2-5,.,TRBV7-3
CASSQYSRTSGAAPYEQYF,TGCGCCAGCAGCCAATATAGTCGGACTAGCGGGGCTGCCCCCTACGAGCAGTACTTC,TRBD2,TRBJ2-7,.,TRBV4-1
CASSAEQGWTEAFF,TGTGCCAGCAGCGCAGAGCAGGGGTGGACTGAAGCTTTCTTT,.,TRBJ1-1,.,TRBV21-1
CASSPETGGAYNEQFF,TGCGCCAGCAGCCCCGAGACTGGTGGGGCTTATAATGAGCAGTTCTTC,.,TRBJ2-1,.,TRBV5-1
CASNQGAGEKLFF,TGTGCCAGCAACCAGGGGGCGGGCGAAAAACTGTTTTTT,TRBD1,TRBJ1-4,few,TRBV12-3/TRBV12-4
CASSLGGFQYF,TGTGCCAGCAGTTTAGGAGGGTTCCAGTACTTC,.,TRBJ2-5,.,TRBV12-3/TRBV12-4
CASSLRGDYGYTF,TGTGCCAGCAGCCTAAGGGGTGACTATGGCTACACCTTC,.,TRBJ1-2,.,TRBV7-2
CAWKRATYEQYF,TGTGCCTGGAAGCGGGCAACCTACGAGCAGTACTTC,.,TRBJ2-7,.,TRBV30
CASSFPGSGEQYF,TGTGCCAGCAGTTTCCCGGGTTCGGGCGAGCAGTACTTC,.,TRBJ2-7,.,TRBV27
CASRREFGANVLTF,TGTGCCAGCAGAAGGGAGTTTGGGGCCAACGTCCTGACTTTC,.,TRBJ2-6,.,TRBV6-5
CASSLAVSGNSGNTIYF,TGTGCCAGCAGCTTAGCTGTCAGCGGAAACTCTGGAAACACCATATATTTT,.,TRBJ1-3,few,TRBV7-9
CASSSTRRGNTEAFF,TGTGCCAGCAGCTCTACCCGGCGGGGGAACACTGAAGCTTTCTTT,.,TRBJ1-1,.,TRBV7-9
CSTRGLANEQYF,TGCAGCACCAGAGGCCTGGCTAACGAGCAGTACTTC,.,TRBJ2-7,.,TRBV29-1
CASSLDGGGGELFF,TGCGCCAGCAGCTTGGATGGGGGCGGCGGGGAGCTGTTTTTT,.,TRBJ2-2,.,TRBV5-1
CASSQDLTLAHRAQYF,TGCGCCAGCAGCCAAGATCTTACACTAGCACACCGGGCCCAGTACTTC,.,TRBJ2-5,once,TRBV4-1
CASSLARSGGPPYNEQFF,TGTGCCAGCAGCTTAGCGCGTAGCGGGGGGCCCCCCTACAATGAGCAGTTCTTC,TRBD2,TRBJ2-1,.,TRBV7-8
CAITEPGVYGYTF,TGTGCCATCACTGAGCCAGGGGTCTATGGCTACACCTTC,.,TRBJ1-2,.,TRBV10-3
CASSHPGTVYGYTF,TGTGCCAGCAGTCACCCCGGGACAGTCTATGGCTACACCTTC,TRBD1,TRBJ1-2,.,TRBV2
CASSVAGMSTEAFF,TGTGCCAGCAGCGTTGCAGGGATGAGCACTGAAGCTTTCTTT,.,TRBJ1-1,.,TRBV9
CACRVAGVRDTQYF,TGTGCCTGTAGAGTAGCGGGAGTACGGGATACGCAGTATTTT,TRBD2,TRBJ2-3,.,TRBV30
CATAGGAAQYF,TGTGCCACCGCCGGGGGGGCAGCCCAGTACTTC,TRBD2,TRBJ2-5,.,TRBV15
CASSVGVTAGGTDTQYF,TGTGCCAGCAGCGTAGGGGTCACGGCCGGGGGCACAGATACGCAGTATTTT,.,TRBJ2-3,.,TRBV9
CASSLNAVAYEQYF,TGCGCCAGCAGCTTGAACGCGGTGGCGTACGAGCAGTACTTC,.,TRBJ2-7,once,TRBV5-1
CASRPPDNEQFF,TGTGCAAGTCGCCCCCCGGACAATGAGCAGTTCTTC,.,TRBJ2-1,.,TRBV12-2
CASSYAGQPNEKLFF,TGTGCCAGCAGTTATGCGGGACAGCCTAATGAAAAACTGTTTTTT,TRBD1,TRBJ1-4,many,TRBV6-5
CASSSTGYEQYF,TGTGCCAGCAGCTCCACAGGGTACGAGCAGTACTTC,.,TRBJ2-7,.,TRBV6-2/TRBV6-3
CASSAHDSQTGNTIYF,TGTGCCAGCAGTGCCCACGACAGTCAGACTGGAAACACCATATATTTT,.,TRBJ1-3,.,TRBV25-1
CASSSARQGIFNQPQHF,TGTGCCAGCAGTTCAGCCAGACAGGGTATTTTCAATCAGCCCCAGCATTTT,TRBD1,TRBJ1-5,.,TRBV6-2/TRBV6-3
CASSPRTGEGNQPQHF,TGTGCCAGCTCTCCCCGGACAGGGGAGGGCAATCAGCCCCAGCATTTT,TRBD1,TRBJ1-5,.,TRBV18
CASTGAGGAGLSNQPQHF,TGTGCCAGTACAGGGGCAGGGGGCGCAGGGTTAAGCAATCAGCCCCAGCATTTT,TRBD1,TRBJ1-5,.,TRBV19
CASTRTGEKLFF,TGTGCCAGTACTCGAACAGGGGAAAAACTGTTTTTT,.,TRBJ1-4,.,TRBV19
CASSPGQGSQPQHF,TGTGCCAGCAGTCCGGGACAGGGGAGTCAGCCCCAGCATTTT,TRBD1,TRBJ1-5,.,TRBV27
CASSDLTVNTEAFF,TGTGCCAGCAGCGACCTCACAGTCAACACTGAAGCTTTCTTT,.,TRBJ1-1,.,TRBV5-5
CASSTRTGVEAFF,TGTGCCAGCAGCACGCGGACAGGGGTTGAAGCTTTCTTT,TRBD1,TRBJ1-1,once,TRBV7-2
CASRNRDGYTF,TGTGCCAGCCGGAACAGGGATGGCTACACCTTC,.,TRBJ1-2,.,TRBV12-3/TRBV12-4
CASSQGLAEETQYF,TGTGCCAGCAGCCAGGGACTAGCGGAAGAGACCCAGTACTTC,TRBD2,TRBJ2-5,.,TRBV4-2
CASSPAGSGGTDTQYF,TGTGCCAGCAGCCCTGCGGGGAGCGGAGGCACAGATACGCAGTATTTT,.,TRBJ2-3,.,TRBV6-4
CASSTTVRGAFF,TGTGCCAGCAGCACGACAGTCCGGGGGGCTTTCTTT,.,TRBJ1-1,.,TRBV6-6
CATSDPSGGGADTQYF,TGTGCCACCAGTGATCCATCAGGCGGGGGCGCGGATACGCAGTATTTT,.,TRBJ2-3,.,TRBV24-1
CASSPRGALGNEQFF,TGTGCCAGCAGCCCCCGGGGAGCCCTGGGGAATGAGCAGTTCTTC,.,TRBJ2-1,once,TRBV9
CASSSRPGTVRNTEAFF,TGCGCCAGCAGCTCAAGACCGGGGACAGTGAGGAACACTGAAGCTTTCTTT,TRBD1,TRBJ1-1,.,TRBV5-1
CASTPPQGGGYTF,TGTGCCAGCACCCCTCCGCAGGGAGGAGGCTACACCTTC,.,TRBJ1-2,.,TRBV5-6
CATSRDAGQRNTEAFF,TGTGCCACCAGCAGAGACGCGGGACAGAGGAACACTGAAGCTTTCTTT,TRBD1,TRBJ1-1,.,TRBV15
CASSFPFRDKHAQYF,TGTGCCAGCAGCTTCCCTTTTCGGGATAAACATGCCCAGTACTTC,.,TRBJ2-5,.,TRBV11-2